The entry below gives a single T cell receptor beta chain sequence along with its context. Its recognized antigen is unknown. No much larger clone exists at a distance of one base, and base qualities are not known. Whole blood was collected in K2EDTA tubes by collaborating institutions according to the institutions' own protocols. Collaborator samples were shipped for TCRbeta analysis as frozen whole blood, isolated PBMCs, or DNA extracted from either sample type. The immunoSEQ Assay, a bias-controlled multiplex PCR, was used to amplify TCRbeta CDR3 regions from genomic DNA. Per the source publication's procedure: Nucleated cell counts per sample were estimated from amplification of reference gene primers within the assay. Sequence reads were collapsed and filtered to measure the absolute abundance of every unique TCRbeta CDR3 rearrangement. For each sample, productive Simpson clonality was calculated as the square root of Simpson's diversity index over productive rearrangements. As stored in TCRdb, this immuneACCESS dataset retains in-frame rearrangements with V and J assigned. A fraction of the clones does not appear; measured against another copy, unresolved V genes explain less than half of the discrepancy, and the remainder lacks a known reason. V and J calls and clone size follow that table, whereas D and trimming were derived from the DNA. In all, the sample holds approximately 90,000 clones, and about 84% of those were seen once. The ten largest clonotypes hold 4% to 5.5% of the sample.

The source of the sample is a study of blood T cell repertoires in COVID-19 (dated by TCRdb to about 2020). In the study overall: The collaborator samples originated in the United States, Italy and Spain and spanned the acute and convalescent phases of COVID-19. The prospective study material was composed of cDNA or gDNA derived from T cells, B-cell-depleted T cells, or PBMCs. Where available, HLA class I and class II types were taken from metadata supplied by the sample provider and were not determined by assay-based typing. The samples were drawn from the first 160 participants of the ongoing ImmuneRACE study and from over a thousand subjects provided by 6 global collaborators. The repertoires were released in a freely available public database meant as a resource for research on the immune response to SARS-CoV-2. The dataset comprised deeply sampled blood TCRbeta repertoires from subjects exposed to, actively infected with, or recovered from COVID-19. A de-identified subject ID, COVID-19 status, age in years and sex were almost always included in the sample metadata.

Relative to germline, V is missing 0 bases and J is missing 3 bases, with 7 bases of the junction outside any gene match. Reading the germline V gene (reference sequence) gives CDR1 LNHDA and CDR2 SQIVND. The CDR3 starts with the cysteine, ends with the phenylalanine, and has 16 residues. The read is trimmed to its CDR3 DNA, 48 bases read in frame from base 1. What the work shows at the level of the full study, not this receptor alone: The quantity of clinical and demographic metadata differed by source and by participant and was supplied without curation.

This receptor was taken from a man aged 55 to 70 with acute or convalescent COVID-19. Recombination joined TRBV19 with TRBJ1-2; 7 central nucleotides agree with TRBD1. Specimen: peripheral blood. The DNA reads TGTGCCAGTAGTATAGACCACAGGGGAAAGGACTATGGCTACACCTTC. It translates to CASSIDHRGKDYGYTF.